Listed below are T cell receptor beta chains from one sample, sequenced in a study of blood T cell repertoires in COVID-19. The method was immunoSEQ multiplex PCR; TCRdb's version includes in-frame clones alone and lacks a portion of them. The sample has some 99,000 clones; less than 85% are singletons. The sample was peripheral blood. Receptors were obtained from a woman aged 55-70 years with acute or convalescent COVID-19. CDR3s include the opening cysteine and the closing phenylalanine or tryptophan. D genes are given only for firm matches. Clone size is stated in some rows and not others, as once, few, many or a class when expanded.

D: .
size: .
J: TRBJ1-2
V: TRBV15
DNA: TGTGCCACCAGCAGAGAGAGGGGACAAGGTGGCTACACCTTC
CDR3: CATSRERGQGGYTF

D: .
size: .
J: TRBJ2-3
V: TRBV29-1
DNA: TGCAGCGCCGACGGGGATGTCGGCACAGATACGCAGTATTTT
CDR3: CSADGDVGTDTQYF

D: TRBD1
size: .
J: TRBJ1-4
V: TRBV11-2
DNA: TGTGCCAGCAGCTTTTCGGGACAGGATGAAAAACTGTTTTTT
CDR3: CASSFSGQDEKLFF

D: .
size: .
J: TRBJ2-1
V: TRBV19
DNA: TGTGCCAGTATCAGTAGGGCGCGGGAAACCTTCAATGAGCAGTTCTTC
CDR3: CASISRARETFNEQFF

D: TRBD1
size: .
J: TRBJ1-4
V: TRBV28
DNA: TGTGCCAGCAGTTTGGGGACAGCTAAGGGGATTGAAAAACTGTTTTTT
CDR3: CASSLGTAKGIEKLFF

D: TRBD1
size: .
J: TRBJ2-3
V: TRBV6-2/TRBV6-3
DNA: TGTGCCAGCACCCCGGGACAGCCCAGCACAGATACGCAGTATTTT
CDR3: CASTPGQPSTDTQYF

D: .
size: .
J: TRBJ2-1
V: TRBV27
DNA: TGTGCCAGCAGCCCCAGGGGGGTCCACCTTTTGACCGCCTACAATGAGCAGTTCTTC
CDR3: CASSPRGVHLLTAYNEQFF

D: .
size: .
J: TRBJ2-3
V: TRBV5-1
DNA: TGCGCCAGCAGCGAACCCGGGAGCACGGATACGCAGTATTTT
CDR3: CASSEPGSTDTQYF

D: .
size: few
J: TRBJ1-2
V: TRBV27
DNA: TGTGCCAGCAGTTTAGTAGGGGGCTATGGCTACACCTTC
CDR3: CASSLVGGYGYTF

D: TRBD2
size: .
J: TRBJ2-1
V: TRBV6-5
DNA: TGTGCCAGCAGTTACTCGGCTAGCGGGAGCCCCACTGAGCAGTTCTTC
CDR3: CASSYSASGSPTEQFF

D: TRBD2
size: few
J: TRBJ2-1
V: TRBV24-1
DNA: TGTGCCACCAGTGATTTGGAAACTAGCGGGGGGAATGAGCAGTTCTTC
CDR3: CATSDLETSGGNEQFF

D: .
size: .
J: TRBJ1-5
V: TRBV27
DNA: TGTGCCAGCAGTACTGCAGGGCGCAATCAGCCCCAGCATTTT
CDR3: CASSTAGRNQPQHF

D: TRBD2
size: once
J: TRBJ2-2
V: TRBV5-5
DNA: TGTGCCAGCAGCTTAGCTAGCGGGAGGAACACCGGGGAGCTGTTTTTT
CDR3: CASSLASGRNTGELFF

D: TRBD1
size: .
J: TRBJ2-2
V: TRBV29-1
DNA: TGCAGCACTCGACAGGGGACCACCGGGGAGCTGTTTTTT
CDR3: CSTRQGTTGELFF

D: TRBD2
size: .
J: TRBJ2-5
V: TRBV7-6
DNA: TGTGCCAGCAGCCGTAGCGGGCCTCAAGAGACCCAGTACTTC
CDR3: CASSRSGPQETQYF

D: .
size: .
J: TRBJ2-1
V: TRBV5-5
DNA: TGTGCCAGCAGCTTGGAGGGGCCCCTCGATGAGCAGTTCTTC
CDR3: CASSLEGPLDEQFF

D: TRBD2
size: .
J: TRBJ2-1
V: TRBV19
DNA: TGTGCCAGTAGTAGAACAGGCCCCGGGGGGGAGCAGTTCTTC
CDR3: CASSRTGPGGEQFF

D: .
size: .
J: TRBJ2-7
V: TRBV3-1/TRBV3-2
DNA: TGTGCCAGCAGCACCAGGGTCCCAGGCGAGCAGTACTTC
CDR3: CASSTRVPGEQYF

D: .
size: .
J: TRBJ2-4
V: TRBV30
DNA: TGTGCCTGGAGTGTAGACGGGGGAGAAAACATTCAGTACTTC
CDR3: CAWSVDGGENIQYF

D: TRBD1
size: .
J: TRBJ2-1
V: TRBV10-3
DNA: TGTGCCATCAGCCGAGACAGGGCCGCGGGCAATGAGCAGTTCTTC
CDR3: CAISRDRAAGNEQFF

D: TRBD1
size: .
J: TRBJ2-7
V: TRBV7-3
DNA: TGTGCCAGCAGCCCGGACAGGGGAGGCTACGAGCAGTACTTC
CDR3: CASSPDRGGYEQYF

D: .
size: .
J: TRBJ1-5
V: TRBV6-5
DNA: TGTGCCAGCAGCCCCACAGGCAATCAGCCCCAGCATTTT
CDR3: CASSPTGNQPQHF

D: .
size: .
J: TRBJ2-1
V: TRBV5-1
DNA: TGCGCCAGCAGCCGCGAGTGGAGCTCCTACAATGAGCAGTTCTTC
CDR3: CASSREWSSYNEQFF

D: TRBD1
size: many
J: TRBJ1-2
V: TRBV24-1
DNA: TGTGCCACCAGTGATCTCGACAGGGTCTATGGCTACACCTTC
CDR3: CATSDLDRVYGYTF

D: TRBD2
size: few
J: TRBJ2-3
V: TRBV29-1
DNA: TGCAGCGTTGCAGGCCGGGGGGTTAGCACAGATACGCAGTATTTT
CDR3: CSVAGRGVSTDTQYF

D: .
size: .
J: TRBJ2-1
V: TRBV19
DNA: TGTGCCAGTAGTATAGGAGGCTACAATGAGTGGCAGTTCTTC
CDR3: CASSIGGYNEWQFF

D: TRBD1
size: .
J: TRBJ1-5
V: TRBV5-1
DNA: TGCGCCAGCAGACGGACAGGGGGCAATCAGCCCCAGCATTTT
CDR3: CASRRTGGNQPQHF